These 20 T cell receptor beta chains originate from one sample sequenced in a study of T cells after posttransplantation cyclophosphamide (dated by TCRdb to about 2016). Library generation was performed with the immunoSEQ multiplex PCR assay. The source is immuneACCESS, and TCRdb retained only in-frame sequences with V and J called. Part of the clones is not carried over; for the studies checked, unresolved V genes explain less than half of this, and the remainder is unexplained. The sample table lists 9,000 to 15,000 clones, about 80% of them with a count of one. Clones ranked in the top ten supply over 3.5% of the sample. A control cohort of more than ten patients who had been given myeloablative marrow transplants with methotrexate plus a calcineurin inhibitor was sampled 1 year after transplant. The specimen was PBMCs, collected less than 400 days after allogeneic stem cell transplant with calcineurin inhibitor and methotrexate. The receptors were gathered from a young adult male patient who received an allogeneic stem cell transplant from an unrelated donor, was CMV-positive, and had acute GVHD only. After a transplant, some T cells may be the graft donor's own cells.

The chain recombines TRBV5-6 with TRBJ2-7; 8 bases are shared with TRBD1. The CDR3 is 14 amino acids. After removal of 0 bases from V and 2 bases from J, the junction contained 1 base not matched to a gene. Germline CDR1 and CDR2: SGHDT and YYEEEE. The CDR3 loop reads CASSLVQGAYEQYF. For the CDR3, the DNA is TGTGCCAGCAGCTTGGTACAGGGGGCCTACGAGCAGTACTTC.

The chain combines TRBV2 with TRBJ2-1, with D perhaps matching TRBD2 (5 bases). This CDR3 has 14 amino acids. V was trimmed by 5 bases and J by 8 bases, leaving 16 bases between them. Germline V CDR1 and CDR2: SNHLY, FYNNEI. CDR3 sequence: CASSSVPYGDEQFF. The CDR3 nucleotides read TGTGCCAGCAGTTCGGTCCCATACGGGGATGAGCAGTTCTTC.

This chain joins TRBV4-3 and TRBJ1-1, with a possible D match to TRBD1 (5 bases). V lost 3 bases and J lost 4, with 12 bases in between. In germline, CDR1 is LGHNA, CDR2 YSLEER. This CDR3 is built from 14 residues. CDR3 region: CASSHRGGTTEAFF. CDR3 nucleotides: TGCGCCAGCAGCCATCGCGGGGGGACCACTGAAGCTTTCTTT.

The chain uses TRBV6-5 and TRBJ1-2; 7 bases agree with TRBD1. From germline, CDR1 is MNHEY and CDR2 SVGAGI. The junction had 1 base not matched to a gene; V was cut back by 2 bases and J by 1 base. The CDR3 has 14 amino acids. The CDR3 sequence is CASSYRQGNYGYTF. CDR3 coding DNA: TGTGCCAGCAGTTACCGACAGGGTAACTATGGCTACACCTTC.

CDR3 sequence (DNA): TGTGCCAGCACGATCGGGGACACTGAAGCTTTCTTT. Its translation: CASTIGDTEAFF. J is TRBJ1-1 and V is TRBV5-6; D remains unclear. V gave up 6 bases and J gave up 3 bases, with 9 bases separating them. The CDR3 extends over 12 amino acids. Germline CDR1 SGHDT, CDR2 YYEEEE.

J is TRBJ1-2 and V is TRBV20-1; D is unresolved. V lost 0 bases and J 8 bases, leaving 7 bases between the germline ends. This CDR3 comprises 11 residues. From germline, CDR1 is DFQATT and CDR2 SNEGSKA (reference sequence). CDR3 in amino acids: CSARDLRGYTF. The CDR3 DNA sequence: TGCAGTGCTAGAGATCTCCGGGGCTACACCTTC.

This clone was recorded a few times. The CDR3: CASSRTSGGNEQFF. In DNA, the CDR3 is TGTGCCAGTAGTAGGACTAGCGGGGGAAATGAGCAGTTCTTC. The chain is built from TRBV19 and TRBJ2-1, with 13 positions matching TRBD2. V was clipped by 4 bases and J by 7 bases; unmatched bases: 1. Germline lookup yields CDR1 LNHDA and CDR2 SQIVND (reference sequence). This CDR3 has 14 amino acids.

The chain combines TRBV27 with TRBJ1-1, with unresolved D. V was pared by 2 bases and J by 6 bases, with 10 bases between. Germline CDR1 and CDR2: MNHEY and SMNVEV (reference sequence). The CDR3 extends over 13 amino acids. The CDR3 here is CASSLRGRAEAFF. The DNA of the CDR3 is TGTGCCAGCAGTTTACGCGGTCGGGCTGAAGCTTTCTTT.

The CDR3 DNA follows: TGCGCCAGCAGCAGACAGGGTTTTTTGGGCGAGCAGTACTTC. Residues: CASSRQGFLGEQYF. The V and J genes are TRBV10-2 and TRBJ2-7; 7 bases line up with TRBD1. Germline lookup yields CDR1 WSHSY and CDR2 SAAADI. The CDR3 is made up of 14 amino acids. The V and J ends lost 6 bases and 6 bases, in that order; junction bases with no gene match: 11.

This rearrangement joins TRBV19 to TRBJ2-7; 9 bases match TRBD1. Losses at the gene ends were 4 bases for V and 7 bases for J; bases not matched to a gene: 11. The CDR3 runs 15 residues. Germline CDR1 LNHDA, CDR2 SQIVND (reference sequence). This CDR3 reads CASSKPGQGSGEQYF. CDR3 coding DNA: TGTGCCAGTAGTAAACCGGGACAGGGCTCGGGGGAGCAGTACTTC.

The V and J genes are TRBV6-1 and TRBJ1-5, with 9 bases fitting TRBD1. J gave up 4 bases and V 10 bases, and 2 bases lay outside the gene matches. The CDR3 has 12 residues. From germline, CDR1 is MNHNS and CDR2 SASEGT. Here the CDR3 DNA reads TGTGCCATAGGGACAGGGAATCAGCCCCAGCATTTT. It yields the protein CAIGTGNQPQHF.

In this sample, this clone turned up once. This rearrangement joins TRBV5-1 to TRBJ2-1; 7 bases align to TRBD1. The CDR3 is 16 amino acids. V trimming: 5 bases; J trimming: 0 bases; junction bases outside the gene matches: 8. The germline gives CDR1 SGHRS, CDR2 YFSETQ. DNA of the CDR3: TGCGCCAGCAGGAAAACAGGGGCCAGCTCCTACAATGAGCAGTTCTTC. The encoded protein is CASRKTGASSYNEQFF.

The V and J genes are TRBV2 and TRBJ2-6; TRBD1 aligns across 9 bases. CDR1 is SNHLY and CDR2 is FYNNEI in the germline V gene. J gave up 1 base and V 5 bases, and 6 bases lay outside the gene matches. The CDR3 runs 17 residues. The DNA for the CDR3 is TGTGCCAGCAGTTCCGGGACAGGGCAGTCTGGGGCCAACGTCCTGACTTTC. This codes for CASSSGTGQSGANVLTF.

For the CDR3, the DNA is TGTGCCAGCAGCCGTAAAACTAGCGGATCCTACAATGAGCAGTTCTTC. Residues: CASSRKTSGSYNEQFF. The V gene is TRBV4-2, the J gene TRBJ2-1; 8 nucleotides align to TRBD2. Germline-derived CDR1 and CDR2 are LGHNA and YNFKEQ. The J segment lost 1 base and the V segment lost 4 bases, leaving 6 bases of the junction unmatched. CDR3 length equals 16 residues.

This clone has just one count. The chain carries TRBV9 and TRBJ2-7; 7 bases map to TRBD2. Germline trimming cut 0 bases from V and 1 base from J; bases unmatched to any gene: 7. Germline CDR1 reads SGDLS; CDR2 reads YYNGEE. The CDR3 length is 16 residues. The chain's CDR3 is CASSVGAGSASYEQYF. The DNA for the CDR3 is TGTGCCAGCAGCGTAGGAGCGGGGAGCGCTTCCTACGAGCAGTACTTC.

This chain connects TRBV4-1 to TRBJ2-5, with 8 bases that match TRBD2. With the DNA end fitting TRBJ2-7 better, the J assignment may be wrong. CDR1 and CDR2 (germline): MGHRA, YSYEKL. This CDR3 region has 15 residues. The CDR3 DNA reads TGCGCCAGCAGCCACCCGGGACTAGAGACCTACGAGCAGTACTTC. It codes for CASSHPGLETYEQYF.

The chain employs TRBV10-3 and TRBJ2-1; possible D gene TRBD2, 7 bases. The CDR3 spans 14 residues. CDR1 is ENHRY, CDR2 SYGVKD, per germline. Trimming took 10 bases from V and 9 from J, leaving 22 bases between them. The CDR3 sequence is CATAGAGWGGEQFF. The CDR3 nucleotides are TGTGCCACCGCGGGGGCAGGGTGGGGGGGTGAGCAGTTCTTC.

The V and J genes are TRBV25-1 and TRBJ1-1; TRBD1 might be the D (6 bases). Looked up from germline, CDR1 is MGHDK and CDR2 is SYGVNS. The CDR3 spans 11 residues. V shed 2 bases and J shed 11 bases, with 9 bases lying between them. The CDR3: CASSEGGRAFF. The CDR3 DNA follows: TGTGCCAGCAGTGAAGGGGGCCGCGCTTTCTTT.

This chain joins TRBV7-6 and TRBJ2-1, with TRBD2 matching over 10 bases. Trimming cost V 4 bases and J 6 bases; bases outside gene matches: 6. CDR1 is SGHVS and CDR2 is FNYEAQ in the germline V gene. The CDR3 covers 15 residues. The DNA of the CDR3 is TGTGCCAGCAGCTCTTTAGCGGGAGGTCCCAATGAGCAGTTCTTC. Its translation: CASSSLAGGPNEQFF.

The CDR3 here is CASSSRQGSYNEQFF. CDR3 nucleotides: TGCGCCAGCAGCTCACGACAGGGGTCCTACAATGAGCAGTTCTTC. The chain employs TRBV5-1 and TRBJ2-1; 8 bases align to TRBD1. CDR3 length: 15 amino acids. Germline CDR1 reads SGHRS; CDR2 reads YFSETQ. Trimming removed 3 bases from V and 1 base from J; junction bases left unmatched: 3.